A few counts support the clone carrying this T cell receptor beta chain. Its antigen is not known. PCR employed 60 Vbeta and 13 Jbeta primers. Sequencing was performed with immunoSEQ multiplex PCR; in TCRdb, only in-frame clones are kept and a portion is missing. The repertoire holds about 200,000 clones, with around nine tenths as singletons. This sample is drawn from a study of cytomegalovirus exposure and HLA in healthy donors. As for the study in general: When 350 to 500 donors were genotyped, around 77% of them were found to fall in the Caucasian-associated ancestry cluster.

Study-level findings and limits: A cluster of highly shared sequence variants was likely a sequencing artifact.

Trimming removed 7 bases from V and 3 bases from J; junction bases left unmatched: 6. This CDR3 has 14 residues. CDR1 and CDR2 from the germline V gene are MNHNS and SASEGT. The rearrangement links TRBV6-1 to TRBJ1-5; 7 nucleotides agree with TRBD1. This TCR came from a young woman in good health and CMV-seronegative. Sequenced: PBMCs. This CDR3 is CASNPTGFNQPQHF. CDR3 nucleotide sequence: TGTGCCAGCAACCCGACAGGGTTCAATCAGCCCCAGCATTTT.